This entry describes one T cell receptor (beta chain). This clone was detected only once. The target of this receptor is not known. Within one base of it there is no much larger clone, and no base qualities were kept. V and J lose 3 bases and 6 bases, and a span of 12 bases separates them. CDR1 and CDR2 are read off the germline V gene as KGHSH and LQKENI. CDR3 length: 15 amino acids, cysteine to phenylalanine. This entry keeps only the CDR3 DNA: 45 bases, framed from base 1. Collaborating institutions collected whole blood in K2EDTA tubes following their own protocols. For TCRbeta analysis, collaborators shipped samples as frozen whole blood, isolated PBMCs, or DNA extracted from either of those sample types. This sample was included in a study of blood T cell repertoires in COVID-19 (dated by TCRdb to the early 2020s). For the study in its entirety: Samples covering the acute and convalescent phases of COVID-19 were provided by collaborators in the United States, Italy and Spain. The repertoires were released in a freely available public database intended as a resource for research on the immune response to SARS-CoV-2. Where available, HLA class I and class II types were obtained from metadata supplied by the sample provider rather than from assay-based typing. Samples were obtained from the ongoing ImmuneRACE study (first 160 participants) and from approximately 1,200 subjects provided by 6 global collaborators. The sample metadata nearly always contained a de-identified subject ID, COVID-19 status, age in years and sex. The dataset comprised deeply sampled blood TCRbeta repertoires from subjects exposed to, actively infected with, or recovered from COVID-19. The material from the prospective study consisted of cDNA or gDNA derived from T cells, B-cell-depleted T cells, or PBMCs. Summary of the overall study and its limitations: The amount of clinical and demographic metadata varied by source and participant and was provided uncurated.

TCRbeta CDR3 regions were amplified from genomic DNA using the immunoSEQ Assay, a bias-controlled multiplex PCR. As for the original processing: The number of nucleated cells in each sample was estimated by amplification of reference gene primers within the assay. To quantify the absolute abundance of each unique TCRbeta CDR3 rearrangement, sequence reads were collapsed and filtered. Productive Simpson clonality was computed per sample as the square root of Simpson's diversity index over productive rearrangements. TCRdb stores this immuneACCESS table with in-frame sequences only. Part of the clones is absent; in the studies checked, under half of the shortfall reflects unresolved V genes, and no reason is known for the rest. That table furnishes V, J and clone size, whereas the DNA furnished D and trimming. This sample holds approximately 100,000 clones; roughly 84% were observed only once. The top ten clonotypes cover approximately 14% of the sample.

Sequenced input: peripheral blood. This sequence uses TRBV18 and TRBJ1-6; confidence is insufficient to name the D gene. This TCR was sampled from a woman aged 65 to 85 with acute or convalescent COVID-19. For the CDR3, the sequence is CASSPGAQVNSPLHF. The bases read TGTGCCAGCTCACCGGGTGCCCAGGTTAATTCACCCCTCCACTTT.